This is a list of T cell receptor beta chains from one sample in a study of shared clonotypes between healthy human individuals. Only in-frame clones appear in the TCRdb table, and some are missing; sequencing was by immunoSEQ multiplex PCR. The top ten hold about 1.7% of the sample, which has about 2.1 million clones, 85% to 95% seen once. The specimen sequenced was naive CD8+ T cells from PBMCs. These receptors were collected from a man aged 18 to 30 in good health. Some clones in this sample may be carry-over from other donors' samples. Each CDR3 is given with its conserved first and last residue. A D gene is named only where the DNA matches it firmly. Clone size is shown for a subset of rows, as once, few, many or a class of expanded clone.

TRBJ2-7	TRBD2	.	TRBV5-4	CASSPGLASTVEQYF	TGTGCCAGCAGCCCCGGACTAGCGAGTACTGTCGAGCAGTACTTC
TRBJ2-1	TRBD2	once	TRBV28	CASSREGLFPEQFF	TGTGCCAGCAGCCGGGAGGGCCTATTCCCTGAGCAGTTCTTC
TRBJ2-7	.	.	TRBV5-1	CASRPSAYSYEQYF	TGCGCCAGCAGGCCCAGCGCCTACTCCTACGAGCAGTACTTC
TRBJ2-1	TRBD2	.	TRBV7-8	CASSLGLAGGPSSYNEQFF	TGTGCCAGCAGCTTAGGACTAGCGGGAGGGCCGAGCTCCTACAATGAGCAGTTCTTC
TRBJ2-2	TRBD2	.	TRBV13	CASSLGLAGYTGELFF	TGTGCCAGCAGCTTAGGACTAGCGGGATATACCGGGGAGCTGTTTTTT
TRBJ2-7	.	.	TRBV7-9	CASSGGPSSSYEQYF	TGTGCCAGCAGCGGGGGACCGTCGAGCTCCTACGAGCAGTACTTC
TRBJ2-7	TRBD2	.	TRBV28	CASSSSVAGGYEQYF	TGTGCCAGCAGTTCAAGCGTAGCGGGAGGATACGAGCAGTACTTC
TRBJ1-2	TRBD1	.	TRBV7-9	CASSRQGRFGYTF	TGTGCCAGCAGCCGACAGGGACGGTTTGGCTACACCTTC
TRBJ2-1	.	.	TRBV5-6	CASSSESNEQFF	TGTGCCAGCAGCTCCGAGAGTAATGAGCAGTTCTTC
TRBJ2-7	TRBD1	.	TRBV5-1	CASSLARRDRAPLEQYF	TGCGCCAGCAGCTTGGCTCGTCGGGACAGGGCTCCCCTGGAGCAGTACTTC
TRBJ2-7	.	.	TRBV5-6	CASSLETGSYEQYF	TGTGCCAGCAGCTTGGAAACGGGTTCCTACGAGCAGTACTTC
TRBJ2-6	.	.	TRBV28	CASSFKIPGANVLTF	TGTGCCAGCAGTTTTAAGATCCCTGGGGCCAACGTCCTGACTTTC
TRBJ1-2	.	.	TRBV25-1	CASKTGHGYTF	TGTGCCAGCAAAACAGGGCATGGCTACACCTTC
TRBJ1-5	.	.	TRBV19	CASSSSLQPNQPQHF	TGTGCCAGTAGTAGTTCCCTGCAGCCTAATCAGCCCCAGCATTTT
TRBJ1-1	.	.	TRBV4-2	CASSQGKIVNTEAFF	TGTGCCAGCAGCCAAGGAAAAATCGTGAACACTGAAGCTTTCTTT
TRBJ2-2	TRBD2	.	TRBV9	CASSHDQASGSTGELFF	TGTGCCAGCAGCCACGACCAGGCTAGCGGGAGTACCGGGGAGCTGTTTTTT
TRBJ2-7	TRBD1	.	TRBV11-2	CASSFGTGRIREQYF	TGTGCCAGCAGCTTCGGGACAGGTAGGATACGCGAGCAGTACTTC
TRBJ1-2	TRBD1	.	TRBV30	CAWPDRVGGYTF	TGTGCCTGGCCGGACAGGGTCGGCGGCTACACCTTC
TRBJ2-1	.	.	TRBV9	CASSVGAGMNEQFF	TGTGCCAGCAGCGTAGGAGCGGGTATGAATGAGCAGTTCTTC
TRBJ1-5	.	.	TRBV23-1	CASSQQSGGGEVYSNQPQHF	TGCGCCAGCAGTCAGCAGTCCGGCGGGGGTGAGGTCTATAGCAATCAGCCCCAGCATTTT
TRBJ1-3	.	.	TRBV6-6	CASSYGTEGFGNTIYF	TGTGCCAGCAGTTACGGGACGGAGGGGTTCGGAAACACCATATATTTT
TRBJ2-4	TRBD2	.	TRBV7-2	CASRISGSAAKNIQYF	TGTGCCAGCAGGATAAGCGGGAGTGCAGCCAAAAACATTCAGTACTTC
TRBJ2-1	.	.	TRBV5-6	CASSPNPGGGYDEQFF	TGTGCCAGCAGCCCTAACCCGGGGGGCGGCTACGATGAGCAGTTCTTC
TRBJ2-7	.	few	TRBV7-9	CASSILEGSYEQYF	TGTGCCAGCAGCATACTGGAGGGATCCTACGAGCAGTACTTC